This TCR beta chain is drawn from a study of T cells after yellow fever vaccination (dated by TCRdb to the late 2010s). For the study in its entirety: The SMART-Seq v4 Ultra Low Input RNA kit was used to prepare libraries from fractions with low cell numbers. To follow T-cell clones before and after both primary and booster YFV17D yellow fever vaccination, bulk TCR alpha and beta repertoires underwent longitudinal sequencing. Two healthy male donors made up the cohort, one aged 18 to 30 years and the other aged 30 to 40 years. Blood was collected at multiple timepoints before and after primary and secondary immunization, and bulk PBMC replicates and cell subsets were isolated.

Overall results and qualifications from the work: After the booster, most of the clones that had expanded following primary vaccination were detected again (about 95% of CD4 and around 87% of CD8), which suggests that memory was broadly maintained. Because abundant contaminating clonotypes from the bulk population could be contained in FACS-sorted repertoires, computational filtering was required. Because only a couple of donors were included in the study, the extent to which the findings can be generalized is limited. Compared with the primary T-cell response, the secondary T-cell response was faster but weaker, reaching its peak on day 5 rather than on day 15. A small share of clonotypes was detected in both CD4 and CD8 compartments, with the overlap likely arising from convergent recombination.

Instrument used: Illumina NovaSeq 6000. Synthesis of TCR cDNA relied on 5'RACE template switching, a step that introduced a universal primer site along with unique molecular identifiers. Priming for cDNA synthesis came from both the TCR alpha and TCR beta constant segments. Library amplification involved two PCR steps, and the second step added sample barcodes and sequencing adapters. Libraries were sequenced on Illumina HiSeq 2500 (2x100 bp) or NovaSeq (2x150 bp). For the original study's pipeline: MIGEC was used to demultiplex reads and collapse the reads into UMI consensus sequences, and MiXCR was used for V(D)J alignment. Using edgeR on replicate PBMC samples, clonotypes were called vaccine-responding if FDR was below 0.01 and the log2 fold change was above 5 up to day 15. Bulk clonotypes were assigned CD4 or CD8 identity according to which sequenced CD4 or CD8 repertoire held them at higher abundance. TCRdb reran the public reads through fastp at Q25 and MiXCR, keeping productive beta chains. For every CDR3 protein sequence, its rows merge into one entry that carries the most common genes and DNA. TCRdb's processing, not the authors', yielded these V and J calls. Here the sample has a few hundred thousand distinct CDR3 sequences; over 4% occur a single time. The top ten clonotypes cover 20% to 25% of the sample.

Per the germline V gene (reference sequence), LNHDA is the CDR1 and SQIVND is the CDR2. The CDR3 contains 15 residues, cysteine and phenylalanine counted. Only the CDR3 DNA stays, 45 bases, in frame from base 1. Trimming at the junction amounts to 4 bases on V and 8 bases on J, and the germline ends lie 20 bases apart. This specimen's treatment or condition label, interpreted: live attenuated yellow fever vaccine strain. At each blood-draw timepoint, two biological replicates of bulk PBMCs were obtained. A standard Ficoll-Paque protocol was used to isolate PBMCs from peripheral blood. TriZol was used to extract RNA from bulk PBMCs, CD4 and CD8 fractions, and dextramer-positive and dextramer-negative fractions. About this clonotype itself: Its cognate antigen has yet to be identified. No clone much larger than this one lies a single base away; base qualities are absent.

This chain is built from TRBV19 and TRBJ1-2; too little of a D gene remains to name it. The source was PBMCs, collected 5 days after the yellow fever booster vaccination. This TCR was recovered from a man aged 18 to 35 who received the YFV17D yellow fever vaccine. In nucleotide form, the sequence is TGTGCCAGTAGTAATTTTCCGGGTCTTGTTCTGGGCTACACCTTC. Translation gives CASSNFPGLVLGYTF.